This T cell receptor beta chain appears in the sequencing data of a study of shared clonotypes between healthy human individuals. Naivety among CD8 cells was defined by CD45RO negativity and positive CCR7 selection, thereby excluding terminally differentiated effector memory CD45RA+ cells. All of the donors resided in Nashville, Tennessee, and each was a Caucasian adult. TCRdb's table, derived via immunoSEQ multiplex PCR, lists solely in-frame clones and lacks some. Of about 2 million clones in the sample, approximately 94% were seen once. V lost 1 base to trimming and J lost 1 base; unmatched junction nucleotides: 8. The length of the CDR3 is 17 residues. From germline, CDR1 is MNHEY and CDR2 SMNVEV (reference sequence).

The J gene is TRBJ1-1, the V gene TRBV27; 8 nucleotides align to TRBD1. The clonotype originates from a man aged 18-30 years in good health. Sequenced input: naive CD8+ T cells sorted from blood. This CDR3 reads CASSLWVPGTGNTEAFF. DNA of the CDR3: TGTGCCAGCAGTTTATGGGTTCCCGGGACAGGGAACACTGAAGCTTTCTTT.